Below are 5 T cell receptor beta chains sequenced from a single sample in a study of blood T cell repertoires in COVID-19. Sequencing used immunoSEQ multiplex PCR; TCRdb keeps in-frame clones, though not all of them. In the table there are under 250,000 clones, around 83% of which are singletons. Sequencing input: peripheral blood. These receptors originate from a man in his forties or fifties with active or convalescent COVID-19.

This chain links TRBV6-2 or TRBV6-3 with TRBJ2-1; TRBD2 matches at 9 bases. J lost 7 bases, V lost 4 bases, and 8 bases had no gene match. The CDR3 is made up of 15 amino acids. In germline, CDR1 is MNHEY, CDR2 SVGEGT. Here the CDR3 reads CASSSPGLARNEQFF. The DNA for the CDR3 is TGTGCCAGCAGTTCCCCGGGACTAGCTCGGAATGAGCAGTTCTTC.

V gene TRBV6-1 combines with J gene TRBJ1-2; D is unresolved. The CDR3 runs to 18 residues. V was clipped by 0 bases and J by 2 bases, with 19 bases between them. Germline V gene sequence: CDR1 MNHNS, CDR2 SASEGT. The CDR3 DNA reads as TGTGCCAGCAGTGAAGCGCTTCTGGGCCCCCGGTACAACTATGGCTACACCTTC. Protein sequence: CASSEALLGPRYNYGYTF.

CDR3 DNA sequence: TGTGCCAGTAGCCCCTCGGCACAGCCGTACTATGGCTACACCTTC. Residues: CASSPSAQPYYGYTF. The chain joins TRBV19 to TRBJ1-2; D is unclear. V was pared by 6 bases and J by 3 bases, with 17 bases between. Germline lookup yields CDR1 LNHDA and CDR2 SQIVND (reference sequence). The CDR3 contains 15 residues.

The chain combines TRBV5-6 with TRBJ1-1; TRBD1 might be the D (5 bases). Trimming shortened V by 4 bases and J by 4 bases, and 11 bases separated the two germline ends. In germline, CDR1 is SGHDT, CDR2 YYEEEE. This CDR3 contains 13 residues. The CDR3 region has the DNA TGTGCCAGCAGCCTGACAGCGACCACTGAAGCTTTCTTT. Residues: CASSLTATTEAFF.

The chain has TRBV19 and TRBJ1-1; D is uncertain. The CDR3 loop spans 15 amino acids. Germline CDR1 is LNHDA and CDR2 is SQIVND (reference sequence). Trimming took 10 bases from V and 3 from J, leaving 21 bases between them. CDR3 coding DNA: TGTGCCACCGCCGCCGACGCCCGGAGGTACACTGAAGCTTTCTTT. Its translation is CATAADARRYTEAFF.